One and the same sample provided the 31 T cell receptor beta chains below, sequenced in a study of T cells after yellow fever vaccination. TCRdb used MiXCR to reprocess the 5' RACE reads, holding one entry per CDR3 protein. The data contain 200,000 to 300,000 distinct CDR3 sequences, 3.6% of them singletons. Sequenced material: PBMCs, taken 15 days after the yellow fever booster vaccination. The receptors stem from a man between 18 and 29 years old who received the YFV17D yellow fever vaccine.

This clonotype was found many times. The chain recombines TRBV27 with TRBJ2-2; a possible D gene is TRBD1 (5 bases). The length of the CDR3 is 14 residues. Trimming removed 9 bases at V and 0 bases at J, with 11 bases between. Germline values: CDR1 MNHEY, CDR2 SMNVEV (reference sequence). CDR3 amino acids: CASQQAPNTGELFF. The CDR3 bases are TGTGCCAGTCAACAGGCCCCGAACACCGGGGAGCTGTTTTTT.

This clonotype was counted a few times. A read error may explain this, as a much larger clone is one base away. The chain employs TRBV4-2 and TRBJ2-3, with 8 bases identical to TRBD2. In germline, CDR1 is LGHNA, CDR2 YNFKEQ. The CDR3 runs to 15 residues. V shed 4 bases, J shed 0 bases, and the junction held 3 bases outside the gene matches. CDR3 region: CASSLKRGSTDTQYF. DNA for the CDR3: TGTGCCAGCAGCCTGAAGCGGGGGAGCACAGATACGCAGTATTTT.

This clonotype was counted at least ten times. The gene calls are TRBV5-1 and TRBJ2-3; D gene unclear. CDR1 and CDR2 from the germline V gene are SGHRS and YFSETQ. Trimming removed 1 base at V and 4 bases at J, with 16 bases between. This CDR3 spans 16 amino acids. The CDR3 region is CASSLLVGIGPDTQYF. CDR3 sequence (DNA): TGCGCCAGCAGCTTGCTTGTTGGGATTGGGCCAGATACGCAGTATTTT.

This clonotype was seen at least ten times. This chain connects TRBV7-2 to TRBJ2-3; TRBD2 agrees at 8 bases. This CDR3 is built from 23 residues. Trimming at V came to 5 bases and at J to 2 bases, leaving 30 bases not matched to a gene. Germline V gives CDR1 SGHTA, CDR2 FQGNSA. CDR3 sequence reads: CASSTLMVDSGAGRLILTDTQYF. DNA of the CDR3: TGTGCCAGCAGCACCCTTATGGTGGATAGCGGGGCAGGAAGGCTTATACTCACAGATACGCAGTATTTT. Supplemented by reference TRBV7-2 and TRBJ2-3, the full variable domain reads GAGVSQSPSNKVTEKGKDVELRCDPISGHTALYWYRQSLGQGLEFLIYFQGNSAPDKSGLPSDRFSAERTGGSVSTLTIQRTQQEDSAVYLCASSTLMVDSGAGRLILTDTQYFGPGTRLTVL.

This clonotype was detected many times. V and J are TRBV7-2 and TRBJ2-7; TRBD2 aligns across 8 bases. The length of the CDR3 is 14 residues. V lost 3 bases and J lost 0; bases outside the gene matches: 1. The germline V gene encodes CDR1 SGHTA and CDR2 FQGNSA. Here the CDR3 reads CASSLSGGSYEQYV. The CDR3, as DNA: TGTGCCAGCAGCTTGAGCGGGGGCTCCTACGAGCAGTACGTC.

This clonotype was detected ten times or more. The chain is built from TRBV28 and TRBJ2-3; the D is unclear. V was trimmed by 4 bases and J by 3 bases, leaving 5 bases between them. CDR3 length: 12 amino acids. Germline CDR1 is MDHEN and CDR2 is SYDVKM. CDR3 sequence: CASSSWTDTQYF. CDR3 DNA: TGTGCCAGCAGTTCGTGGACAGATACGCAGTATTTT.

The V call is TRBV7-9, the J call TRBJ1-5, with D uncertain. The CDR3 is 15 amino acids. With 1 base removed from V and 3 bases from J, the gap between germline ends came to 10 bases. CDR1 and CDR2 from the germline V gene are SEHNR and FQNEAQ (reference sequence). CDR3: CASSLEAGLNQPQHF. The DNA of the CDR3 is TGTGCCAGCAGCTTAGAGGCAGGCCTCAATCAGCCCCAGCATTTT.

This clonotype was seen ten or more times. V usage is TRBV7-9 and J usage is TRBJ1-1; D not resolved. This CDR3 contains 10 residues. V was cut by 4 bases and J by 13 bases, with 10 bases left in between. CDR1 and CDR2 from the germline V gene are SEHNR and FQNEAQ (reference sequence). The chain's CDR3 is CASSSGTNFF. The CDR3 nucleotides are TGTGCCAGCAGCTCAGGAACCAATTTCTTT.

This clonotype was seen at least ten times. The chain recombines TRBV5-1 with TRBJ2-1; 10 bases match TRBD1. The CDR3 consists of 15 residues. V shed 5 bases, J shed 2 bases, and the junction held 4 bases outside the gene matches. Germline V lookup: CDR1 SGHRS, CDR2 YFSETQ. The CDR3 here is CASRPGTGAYNEQFF. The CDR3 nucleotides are TGCGCCAGCAGGCCCGGGACAGGGGCCTACAATGAGCAGTTCTTC.

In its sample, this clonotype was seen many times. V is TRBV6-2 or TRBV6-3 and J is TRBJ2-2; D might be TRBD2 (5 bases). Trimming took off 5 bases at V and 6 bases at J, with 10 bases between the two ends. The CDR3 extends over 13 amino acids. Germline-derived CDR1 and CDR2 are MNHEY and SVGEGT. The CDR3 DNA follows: TGTGCCAGCAGTCCCGGACTTCCCGGGGAGCTGTTTTTT. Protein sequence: CASSPGLPGELFF.

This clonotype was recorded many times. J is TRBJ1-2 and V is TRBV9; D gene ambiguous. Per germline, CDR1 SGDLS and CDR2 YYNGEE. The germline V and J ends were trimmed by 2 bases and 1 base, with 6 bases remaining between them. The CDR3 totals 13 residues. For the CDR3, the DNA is TGTGCCAGCAGCGTCAACAGTAACTATGGCTACACCTTC. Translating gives CASSVNSNYGYTF.

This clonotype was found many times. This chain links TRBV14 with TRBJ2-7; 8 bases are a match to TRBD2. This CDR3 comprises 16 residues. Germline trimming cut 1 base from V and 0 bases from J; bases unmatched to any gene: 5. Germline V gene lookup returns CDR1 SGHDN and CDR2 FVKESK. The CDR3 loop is CASSQGGAGASYEQYF. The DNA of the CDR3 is TGTGCCAGCAGCCAAGGTGGAGCGGGGGCCTCCTACGAGCAGTACTTC.

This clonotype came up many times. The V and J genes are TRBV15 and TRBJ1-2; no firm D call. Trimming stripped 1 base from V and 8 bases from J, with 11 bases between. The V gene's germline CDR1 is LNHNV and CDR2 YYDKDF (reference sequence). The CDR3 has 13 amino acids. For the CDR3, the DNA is TGTGCCACCAGCAGAGGTATTCAAGGGGGCTACACCTTC. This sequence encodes CATSRGIQGGYTF.

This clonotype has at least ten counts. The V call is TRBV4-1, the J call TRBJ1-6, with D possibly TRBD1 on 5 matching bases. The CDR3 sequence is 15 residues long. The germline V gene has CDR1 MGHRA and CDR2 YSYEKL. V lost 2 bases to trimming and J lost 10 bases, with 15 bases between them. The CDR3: CASSQSGGGFSPLHF. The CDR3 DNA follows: TGCGCCAGCAGCCAATCCGGGGGGGGATTCTCACCCCTCCACTTT.

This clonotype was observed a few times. In nucleotides, the CDR3 is TGCAGTGCTCCCGGGACAGCTAATTCACCCCTCCACTTT. Its translation: CSAPGTANSPLHF. The chain recombines TRBV20-1 with TRBJ1-6; TRBD1 matches 7 bases. Germline V gene data show CDR1 as DFQATT and CDR2 as SNEGSKA (reference sequence). V lost 5 bases to trimming and J lost 6 bases; unmatched junction nucleotides: 4. This CDR3 region has 13 residues.

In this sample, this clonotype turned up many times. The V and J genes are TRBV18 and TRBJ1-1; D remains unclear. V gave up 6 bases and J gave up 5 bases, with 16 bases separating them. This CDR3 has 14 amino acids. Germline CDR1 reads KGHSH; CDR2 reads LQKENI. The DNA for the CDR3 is TGTGCCAGCTCCCCAGGCGGGAGTAGGACTGAAGCTTTCTTT. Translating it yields CASSPGGSRTEAFF. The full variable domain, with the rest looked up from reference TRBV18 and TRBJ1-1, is NAGVMQNPRHLVRRRGQEARLRCSPMKGHSHVYWYRQLPEEGLKFMVYLQKENIIDESGMPKERFSAEFPKEGPSILRIQQVVRGDSAAYFCASSPGGSRTEAFFGQGTRLTVV.

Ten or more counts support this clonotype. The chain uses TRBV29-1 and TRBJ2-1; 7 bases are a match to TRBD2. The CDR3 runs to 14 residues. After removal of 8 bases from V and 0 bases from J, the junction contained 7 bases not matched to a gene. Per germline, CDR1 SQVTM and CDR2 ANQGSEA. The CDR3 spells CSPLRGNSYNEQFF. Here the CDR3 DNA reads TGCAGCCCCCTGCGGGGGAACTCCTACAATGAGCAGTTCTTC.

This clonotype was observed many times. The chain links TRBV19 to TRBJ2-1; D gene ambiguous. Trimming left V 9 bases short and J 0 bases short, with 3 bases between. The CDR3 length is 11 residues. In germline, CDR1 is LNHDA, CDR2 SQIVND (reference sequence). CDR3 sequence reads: CASRSYNEQFF. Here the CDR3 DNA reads TGTGCCAGCCGCTCCTACAATGAGCAGTTCTTC.

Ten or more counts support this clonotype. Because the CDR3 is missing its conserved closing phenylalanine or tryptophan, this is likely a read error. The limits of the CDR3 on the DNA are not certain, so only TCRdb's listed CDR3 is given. This CDR3 reads CSARAGLGL. The J gene is TRBJ1-1, the V gene TRBV20-1. Germline loops: CDR1 DFQATT, CDR2 SNEGSKA (reference sequence). With termini counted, the CDR3 has 9 amino acids.

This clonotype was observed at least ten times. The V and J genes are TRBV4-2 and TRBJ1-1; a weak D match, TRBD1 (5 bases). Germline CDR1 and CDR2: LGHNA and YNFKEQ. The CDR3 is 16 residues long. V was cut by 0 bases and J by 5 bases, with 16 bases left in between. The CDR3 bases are TGTGCCAGCAGCCAAGATTCGGGAACCCACAGGACTGAAGCTTTCTTT. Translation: CASSQDSGTHRTEAFF.

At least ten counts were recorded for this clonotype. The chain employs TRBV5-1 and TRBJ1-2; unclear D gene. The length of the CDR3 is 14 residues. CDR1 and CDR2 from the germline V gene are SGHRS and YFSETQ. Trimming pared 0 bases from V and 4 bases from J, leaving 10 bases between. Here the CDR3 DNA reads TGCGCCAGCAGCTTGGGTGGGGAAGCCTATGGCTACACCTTC. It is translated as CASSLGGEAYGYTF. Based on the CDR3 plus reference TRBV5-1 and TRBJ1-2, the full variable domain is KAGVTQTPRYLIKTRGQQVTLSCSPISGHRSVSWYQQTPGQGLQFLFEYFSETQRNKGNFPGRFSGRQFSNSRSEMNVSTLELGDSALYLCASSLGGEAYGYTFGSGTRLTVV.

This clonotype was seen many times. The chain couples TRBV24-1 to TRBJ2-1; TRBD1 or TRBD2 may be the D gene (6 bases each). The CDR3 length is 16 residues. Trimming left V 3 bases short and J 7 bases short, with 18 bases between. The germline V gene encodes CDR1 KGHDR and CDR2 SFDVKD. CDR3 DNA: TGTGCCACCAGTGATGGGCGGCCAGGGGAGGATAATGAGCAGTTCTTC. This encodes CATSDGRPGEDNEQFF.

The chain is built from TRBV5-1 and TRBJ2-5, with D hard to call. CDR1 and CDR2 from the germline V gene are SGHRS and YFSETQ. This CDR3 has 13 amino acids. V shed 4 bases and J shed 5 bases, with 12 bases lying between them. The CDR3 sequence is CASSGWSRETQYF. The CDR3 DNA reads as TGCGCCAGCAGCGGCTGGAGCCGCGAGACCCAGTACTTC.

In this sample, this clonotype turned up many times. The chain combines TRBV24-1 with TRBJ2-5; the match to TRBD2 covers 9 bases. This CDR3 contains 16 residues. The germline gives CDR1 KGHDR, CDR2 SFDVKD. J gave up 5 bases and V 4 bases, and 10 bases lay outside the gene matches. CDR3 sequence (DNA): TGTGCCACCAGTGAACGAGCGGGGGGCAGTGAGGAGACCCAGTACTTC. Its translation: CATSERAGGSEETQYF.

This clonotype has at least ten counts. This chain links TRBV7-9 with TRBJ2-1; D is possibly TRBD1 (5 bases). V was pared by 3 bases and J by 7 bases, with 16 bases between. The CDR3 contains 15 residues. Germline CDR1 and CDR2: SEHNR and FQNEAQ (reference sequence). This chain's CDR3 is CASSFRDGARNEQFF. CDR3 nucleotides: TGTGCCAGCAGCTTCAGGGATGGGGCACGGAATGAGCAGTTCTTC.

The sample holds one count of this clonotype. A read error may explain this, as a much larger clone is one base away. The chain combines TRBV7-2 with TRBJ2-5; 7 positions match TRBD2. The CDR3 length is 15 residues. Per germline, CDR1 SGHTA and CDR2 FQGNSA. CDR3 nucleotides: TGTGCCAGCGGCTTAGTCATGACTAGCTGGGAGACCCAGTACTTC. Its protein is CASGLVMTSWETQYF.

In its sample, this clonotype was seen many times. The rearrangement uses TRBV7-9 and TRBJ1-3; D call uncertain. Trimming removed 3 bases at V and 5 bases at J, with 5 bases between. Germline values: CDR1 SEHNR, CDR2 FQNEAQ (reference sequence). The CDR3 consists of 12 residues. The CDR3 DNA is TGTGCCAGCAGCTTTTCCAGAAACACCATATATTTT. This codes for CASSFSRNTIYF.

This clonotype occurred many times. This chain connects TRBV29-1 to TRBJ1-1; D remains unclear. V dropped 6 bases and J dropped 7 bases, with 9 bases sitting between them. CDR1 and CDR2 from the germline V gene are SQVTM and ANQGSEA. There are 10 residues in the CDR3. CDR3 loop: CSVVRVEAFF. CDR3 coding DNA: TGCAGCGTAGTCCGGGTTGAAGCTTTCTTT.

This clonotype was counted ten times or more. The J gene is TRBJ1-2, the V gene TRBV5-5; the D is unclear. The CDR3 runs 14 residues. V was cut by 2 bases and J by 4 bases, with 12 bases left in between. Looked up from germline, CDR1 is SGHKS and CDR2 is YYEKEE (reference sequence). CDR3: CASSLSSGPYGYTF. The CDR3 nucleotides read TGTGCCAGCAGCTTATCGTCAGGACCCTATGGCTACACCTTC.

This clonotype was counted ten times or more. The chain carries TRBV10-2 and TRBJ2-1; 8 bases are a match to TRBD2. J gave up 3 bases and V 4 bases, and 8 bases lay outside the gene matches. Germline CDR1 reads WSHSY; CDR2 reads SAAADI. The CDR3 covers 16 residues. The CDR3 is CASSGFGGAFYNEQFF. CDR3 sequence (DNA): TGCGCCAGCAGTGGGTTCGGGGGGGCGTTCTACAATGAGCAGTTCTTC.

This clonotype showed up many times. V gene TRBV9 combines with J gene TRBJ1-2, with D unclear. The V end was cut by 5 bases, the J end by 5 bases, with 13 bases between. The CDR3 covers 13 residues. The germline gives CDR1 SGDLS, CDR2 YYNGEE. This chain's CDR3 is CASRKNDGYGYTF. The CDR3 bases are TGTGCCAGCAGGAAGAACGACGGGTATGGCTACACCTTC.